This T cell receptor beta chain was captured by sequencing in a study of T cells in Graves' hyperthyroidism and ophthalmopathy. V shed 5 bases, J shed 0 bases, and the junction held 10 bases outside the gene matches. Germline V gene lookup returns CDR1 SGDLS and CDR2 YYNGEE. There are 16 residues in the CDR3. RNA transcripts provided the source from which TCR beta CDR3 regions were amplified. First-round RT-PCR targeting the TCR CDR3 was performed with the HTBI primer set. TCRdb itself ran the multiplex PCR reads through MiXCR, one entry per CDR3 protein. The sample carries approximately 150,000 distinct CDR3 sequences, 8% to 9.5% recorded once.

The chain joins TRBV9 to TRBJ1-1; 7 nucleotides align to TRBD1. Sequenced: blood. This sequence was found in a woman younger than 30 with Graves' hyperthyroidism that later progressed to Graves' ophthalmopathy. Written as DNA, the CDR3 is TGTGCCAGCAGGGTTGACAGGGCTGACCTGAACACTGAAGCTTTCTTT. It yields the protein CASRVDRADLNTEAFF.